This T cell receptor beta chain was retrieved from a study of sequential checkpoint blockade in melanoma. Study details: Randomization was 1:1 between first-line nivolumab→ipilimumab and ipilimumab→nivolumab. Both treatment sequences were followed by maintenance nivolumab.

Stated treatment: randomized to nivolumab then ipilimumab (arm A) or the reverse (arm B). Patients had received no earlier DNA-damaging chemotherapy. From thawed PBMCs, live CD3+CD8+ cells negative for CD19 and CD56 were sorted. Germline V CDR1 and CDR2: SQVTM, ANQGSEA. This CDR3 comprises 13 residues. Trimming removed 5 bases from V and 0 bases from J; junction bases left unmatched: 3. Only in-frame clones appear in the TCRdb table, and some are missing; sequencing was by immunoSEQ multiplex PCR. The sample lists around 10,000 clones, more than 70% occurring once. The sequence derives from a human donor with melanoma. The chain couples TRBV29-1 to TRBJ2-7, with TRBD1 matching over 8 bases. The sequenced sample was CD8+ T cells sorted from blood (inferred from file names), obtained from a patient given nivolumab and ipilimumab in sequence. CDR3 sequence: CSVRTGRSYEQYF. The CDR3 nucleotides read TGCAGCGTTAGGACAGGGCGCTCCTACGAGCAGTACTTC.